The clone carrying this T cell receptor (beta chain) turned up a few times. This specimen comes from a study of identical twins. TCRdb recomputed calls from the 5' RACE reads with MiXCR, one row per CDR3 protein. The sample holds some 210,000 distinct CDR3 sequences; around a sixth are singletons and the top ten take 40% to 45%. Between the trimmed V and J ends, which lost 4 bases and 5 bases, there was a span of 18 bases. The CDR3 loop spans 17 amino acids. Germline-derived CDR1 and CDR2 are MNHEY and SVGEGT. The data also belong to a second study, concerning T cells expressing NK-cell markers. Per that paper: In a group of several donors, dominant NKG2C+ clonotypes represented about 1.0-7.0% of CD8+ T cells.

V and J are TRBV6-2 or TRBV6-3 and TRBJ1-6; weak D call: TRBD1 (5 bases). The TCR comes from a young woman in good health. The specimen was CD8+ T cells sorted from blood. CDR3: CASSSRSPRQNNSPLHF. The CDR3 coding sequence is TGTGCCAGCAGTTCTCGGTCCCCACGACAGAATAATTCACCCCTCCACTTT.